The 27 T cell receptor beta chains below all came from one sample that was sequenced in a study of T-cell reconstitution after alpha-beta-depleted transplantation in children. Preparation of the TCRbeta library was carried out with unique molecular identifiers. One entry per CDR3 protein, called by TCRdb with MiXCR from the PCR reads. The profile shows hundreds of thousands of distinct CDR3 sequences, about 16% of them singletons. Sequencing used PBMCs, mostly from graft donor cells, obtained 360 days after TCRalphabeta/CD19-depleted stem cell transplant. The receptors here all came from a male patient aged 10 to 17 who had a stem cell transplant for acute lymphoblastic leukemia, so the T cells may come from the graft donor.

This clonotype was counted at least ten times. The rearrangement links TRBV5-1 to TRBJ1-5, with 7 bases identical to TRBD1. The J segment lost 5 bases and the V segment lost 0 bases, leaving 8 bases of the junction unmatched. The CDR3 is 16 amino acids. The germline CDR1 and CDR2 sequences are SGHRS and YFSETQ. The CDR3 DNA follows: TGCGCCAGCAGCTTGGAGGCAGGGGGTTGGGATCAGCCCCAGCATTTT. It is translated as CASSLEAGGWDQPQHF. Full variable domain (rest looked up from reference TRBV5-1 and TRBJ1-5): KAGVTQTPRYLIKTRGQQVTLSCSPISGHRSVSWYQQTPGQGLQFLFEYFSETQRNKGNFPGRFSGRQFSNSRSEMNVSTLELGDSALYLCASSLEAGGWDQPQHFGDGTRLSIL.

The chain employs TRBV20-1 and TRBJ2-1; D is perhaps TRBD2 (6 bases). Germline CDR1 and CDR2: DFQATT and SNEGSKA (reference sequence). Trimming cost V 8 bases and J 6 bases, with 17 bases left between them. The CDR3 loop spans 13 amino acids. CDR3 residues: CSITGLDFNEQFF. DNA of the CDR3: TGCAGTATCACGGGACTCGACTTCAATGAGCAGTTCTTC.

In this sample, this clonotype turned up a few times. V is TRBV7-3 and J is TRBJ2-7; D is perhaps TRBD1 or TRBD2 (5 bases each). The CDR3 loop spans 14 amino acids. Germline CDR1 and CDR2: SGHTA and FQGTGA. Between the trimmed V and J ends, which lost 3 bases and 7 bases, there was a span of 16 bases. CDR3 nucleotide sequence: TGTGCCAGCAGCTTGGGACCTCCTGGGCAGGAGCAGTACTTC. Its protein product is CASSLGPPGQEQYF.

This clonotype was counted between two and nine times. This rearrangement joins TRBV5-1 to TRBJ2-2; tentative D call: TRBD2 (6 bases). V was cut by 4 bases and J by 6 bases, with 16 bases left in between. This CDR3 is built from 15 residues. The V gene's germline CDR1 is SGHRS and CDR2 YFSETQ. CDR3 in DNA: TGCGCCAGCAGCCGACCGGGGGTCCAGGCCGGGGAGCTGTTTTTT. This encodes CASSRPGVQAGELFF.

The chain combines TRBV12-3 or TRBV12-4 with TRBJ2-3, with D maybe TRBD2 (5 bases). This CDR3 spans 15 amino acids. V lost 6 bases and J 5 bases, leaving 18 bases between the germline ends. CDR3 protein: CASSRLAGVEDTQYF. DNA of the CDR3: TGTGCCAGCAGCCGTCTAGCTGGAGTTGAAGATACGCAGTATTTT.

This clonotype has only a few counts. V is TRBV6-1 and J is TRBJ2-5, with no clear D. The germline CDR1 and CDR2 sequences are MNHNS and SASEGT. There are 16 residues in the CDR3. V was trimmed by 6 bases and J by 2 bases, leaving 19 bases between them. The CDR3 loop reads CASSPLMGVLQETQYF. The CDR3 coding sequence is TGTGCCAGCAGCCCCCTAATGGGTGTTTTACAAGAGACCCAGTACTTC.

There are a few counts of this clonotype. The DNA of the CDR3 is TGCGCCAGCAGTAACAAGGTATCGAGCACAGATACGCAGTATTTT. Translated: CASSNKVSSTDTQYF. The V and J genes are TRBV5-1 and TRBJ2-3; D gene uncertain. This CDR3 has 15 residues. Between the trimmed V and J ends, which lost 5 bases and 0 bases, there was a span of 13 bases. CDR1 and CDR2 (germline): SGHRS, YFSETQ.

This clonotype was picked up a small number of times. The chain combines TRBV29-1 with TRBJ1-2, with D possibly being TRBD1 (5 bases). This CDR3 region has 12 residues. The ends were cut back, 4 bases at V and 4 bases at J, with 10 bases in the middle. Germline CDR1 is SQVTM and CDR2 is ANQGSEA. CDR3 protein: CSVGGQVYGYTF. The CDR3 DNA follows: TGCAGCGTTGGGGGCCAGGTCTATGGCTACACCTTC.

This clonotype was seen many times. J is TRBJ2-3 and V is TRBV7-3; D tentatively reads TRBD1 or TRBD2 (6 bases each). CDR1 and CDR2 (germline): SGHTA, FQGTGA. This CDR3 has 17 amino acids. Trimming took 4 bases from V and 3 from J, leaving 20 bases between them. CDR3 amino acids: CASSSTGAGGVTDTQYF. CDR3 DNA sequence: TGTGCCAGCAGCTCCACGGGGGCCGGCGGGGTGACAGATACGCAGTATTTT.

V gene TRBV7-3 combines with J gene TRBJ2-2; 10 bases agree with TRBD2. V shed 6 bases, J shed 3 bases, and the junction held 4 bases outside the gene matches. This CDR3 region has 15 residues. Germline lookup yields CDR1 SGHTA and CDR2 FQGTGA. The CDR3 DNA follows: TGTGCCAGCAGTCAAAGCGGGAGGGACACCGGGGAGCTGTTTTTT. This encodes CASSQSGRDTGELFF.

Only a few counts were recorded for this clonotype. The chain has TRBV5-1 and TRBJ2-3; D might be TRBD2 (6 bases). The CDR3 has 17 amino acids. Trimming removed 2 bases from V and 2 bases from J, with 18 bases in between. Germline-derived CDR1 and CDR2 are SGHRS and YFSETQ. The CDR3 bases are TGCGCCAGCAGCTTTCGGGGGTTGACGGTTTTCACAGATACGCAGTATTTT. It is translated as CASSFRGLTVFTDTQYF. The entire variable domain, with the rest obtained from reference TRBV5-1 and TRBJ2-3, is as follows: KAGVTQTPRYLIKTRGQQVTLSCSPISGHRSVSWYQQTPGQGLQFLFEYFSETQRNKGNFPGRFSGRQFSNSRSEMNVSTLELGDSALYLCASSFRGLTVFTDTQYFGPGTRLTVL.

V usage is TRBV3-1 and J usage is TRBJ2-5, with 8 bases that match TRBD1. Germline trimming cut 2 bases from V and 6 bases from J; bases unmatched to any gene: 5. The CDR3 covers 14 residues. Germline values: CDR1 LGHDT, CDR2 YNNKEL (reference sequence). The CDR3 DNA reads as TGTGCCAGCAGCCAACCGGACAGGGTACAGACCCAGTACTTC. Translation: CASSQPDRVQTQYF.

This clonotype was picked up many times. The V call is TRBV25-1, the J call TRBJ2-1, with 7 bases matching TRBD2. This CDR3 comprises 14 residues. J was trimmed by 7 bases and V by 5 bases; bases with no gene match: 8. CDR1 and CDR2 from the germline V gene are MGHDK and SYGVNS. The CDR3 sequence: CASSFGTTVNEQFF. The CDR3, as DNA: TGTGCCAGCAGTTTCGGGACTACTGTAAATGAGCAGTTCTTC.

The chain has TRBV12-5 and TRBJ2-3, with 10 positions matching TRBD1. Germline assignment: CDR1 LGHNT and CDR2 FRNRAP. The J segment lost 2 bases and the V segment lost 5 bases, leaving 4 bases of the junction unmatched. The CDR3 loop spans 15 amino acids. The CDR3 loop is CASGPGQGYTDTQYF. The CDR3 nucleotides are TGTGCTAGTGGTCCGGGACAGGGGTACACAGATACGCAGTATTTT.

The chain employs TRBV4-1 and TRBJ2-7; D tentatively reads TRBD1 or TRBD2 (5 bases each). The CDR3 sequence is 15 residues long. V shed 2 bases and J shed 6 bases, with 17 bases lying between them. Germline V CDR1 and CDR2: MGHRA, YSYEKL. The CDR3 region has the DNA TGCGCCAGCAGCCAAACCCCTCCAACTGGGGGCGAGCAGTACTTC. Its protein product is CASSQTPPTGGEQYF.

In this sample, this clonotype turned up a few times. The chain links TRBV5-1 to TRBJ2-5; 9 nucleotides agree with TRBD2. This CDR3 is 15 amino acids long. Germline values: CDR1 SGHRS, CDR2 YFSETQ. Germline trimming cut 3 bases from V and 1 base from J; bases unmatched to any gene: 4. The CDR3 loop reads CASSYSGSPQETQYF. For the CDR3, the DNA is TGCGCCAGCAGCTATAGCGGGAGCCCCCAAGAGACCCAGTACTTC.

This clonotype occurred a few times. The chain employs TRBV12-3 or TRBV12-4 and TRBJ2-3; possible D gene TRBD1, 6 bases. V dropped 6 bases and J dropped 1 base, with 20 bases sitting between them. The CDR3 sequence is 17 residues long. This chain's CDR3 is CASRGLAGEYGTDTQYF. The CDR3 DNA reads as TGTGCCAGCAGAGGACTCGCAGGGGAATATGGCACAGATACGCAGTATTTT.

This CDR3 reads CASSLTGVYGYGYTF. The CDR3 nucleotides read TGCGCCAGCAGCTTAACAGGGGTGTATGGCTATGGCTACACCTTC. The J gene is TRBJ1-2, the V gene TRBV5-1; 7 nucleotides agree with TRBD1. This CDR3 contains 15 residues. V lost 2 bases to trimming and J lost 4 bases; unmatched junction nucleotides: 8. CDR1 SGHRS and CDR2 YFSETQ come from the germline V gene.

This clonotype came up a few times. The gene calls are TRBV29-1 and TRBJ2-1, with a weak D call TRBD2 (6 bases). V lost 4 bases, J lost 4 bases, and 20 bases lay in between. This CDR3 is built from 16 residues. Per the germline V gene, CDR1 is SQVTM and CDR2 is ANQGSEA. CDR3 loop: CSVVEWSQRVYNEQFF. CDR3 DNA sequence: TGCAGCGTTGTGGAATGGTCCCAGCGGGTATACAATGAGCAGTTCTTC.

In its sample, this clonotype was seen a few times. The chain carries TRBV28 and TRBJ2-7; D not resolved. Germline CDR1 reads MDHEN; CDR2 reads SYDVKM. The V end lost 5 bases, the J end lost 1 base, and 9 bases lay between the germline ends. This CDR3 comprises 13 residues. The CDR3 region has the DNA TGTGCCAGCAGTAGAATGGCTTCCTACGAGCAGTACTTC. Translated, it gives CASSRMASYEQYF.

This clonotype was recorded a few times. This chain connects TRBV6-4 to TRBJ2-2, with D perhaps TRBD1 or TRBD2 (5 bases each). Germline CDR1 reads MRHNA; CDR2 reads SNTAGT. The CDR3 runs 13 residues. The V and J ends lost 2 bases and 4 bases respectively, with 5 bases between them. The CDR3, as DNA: TGTGCCAGCAGTGACGGGGGCACCGGGGAGCTGTTTTTT. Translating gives CASSDGGTGELFF.

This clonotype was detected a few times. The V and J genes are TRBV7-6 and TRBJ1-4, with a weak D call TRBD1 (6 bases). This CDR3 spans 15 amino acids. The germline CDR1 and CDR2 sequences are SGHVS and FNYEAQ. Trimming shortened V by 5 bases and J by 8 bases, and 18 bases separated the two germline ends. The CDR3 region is CASSTRTEEEEKLFF. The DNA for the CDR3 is TGTGCCAGCAGCACCCGGACAGAGGAGGAGGAAAAACTGTTTTTT.

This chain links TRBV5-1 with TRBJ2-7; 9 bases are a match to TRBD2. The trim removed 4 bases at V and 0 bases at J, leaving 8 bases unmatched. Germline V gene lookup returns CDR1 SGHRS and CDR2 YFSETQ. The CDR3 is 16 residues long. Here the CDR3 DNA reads TGCGCCAGCAGCCTACTTCTAGCGGGATACTCCTACGAGCAGTACTTC. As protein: CASSLLLAGYSYEQYF. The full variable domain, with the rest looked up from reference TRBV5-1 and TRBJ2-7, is KAGVTQTPRYLIKTRGQQVTLSCSPISGHRSVSWYQQTPGQGLQFLFEYFSETQRNKGNFPGRFSGRQFSNSRSEMNVSTLELGDSALYLCASSLLLAGYSYEQYFGPGTRLTVT.

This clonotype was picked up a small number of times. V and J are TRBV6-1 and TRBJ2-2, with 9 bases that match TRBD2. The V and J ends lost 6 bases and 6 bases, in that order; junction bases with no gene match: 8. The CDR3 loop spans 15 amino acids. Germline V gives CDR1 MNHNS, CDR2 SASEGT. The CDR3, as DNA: TGTGCCAGCAGCCGGACTAGCGTGCACGCCGGGGAGCTGTTTTTT. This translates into CASSRTSVHAGELFF.

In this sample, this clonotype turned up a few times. CDR3 region: CATSDAGANQPQHF. CDR3 nucleotides: TGTGCCACCAGTGACGCAGGTGCCAATCAGCCCCAGCATTTT. V gene TRBV24-1 combines with J gene TRBJ1-5; D is unclear. CDR1 is KGHDR and CDR2 is SFDVKD in the germline V gene. This CDR3 region has 14 residues. V gave up 4 bases and J gave up 3 bases, with 9 bases separating them.

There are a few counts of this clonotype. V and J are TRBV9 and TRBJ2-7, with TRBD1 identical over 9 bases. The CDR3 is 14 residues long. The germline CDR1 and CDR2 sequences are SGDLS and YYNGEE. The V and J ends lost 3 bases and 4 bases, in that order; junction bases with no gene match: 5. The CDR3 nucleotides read TGTGCCAGCAGCGAAGGACAGGGGAGTTACGAGCAGTACTTC. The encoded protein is CASSEGQGSYEQYF.

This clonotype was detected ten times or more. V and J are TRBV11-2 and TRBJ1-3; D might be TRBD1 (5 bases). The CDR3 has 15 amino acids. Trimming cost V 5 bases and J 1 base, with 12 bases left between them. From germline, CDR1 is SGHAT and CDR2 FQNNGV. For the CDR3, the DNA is TGTGCCAGCAGCCCTATAGCAGGGTCTGGAAACACCATATATTTT. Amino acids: CASSPIAGSGNTIYF.